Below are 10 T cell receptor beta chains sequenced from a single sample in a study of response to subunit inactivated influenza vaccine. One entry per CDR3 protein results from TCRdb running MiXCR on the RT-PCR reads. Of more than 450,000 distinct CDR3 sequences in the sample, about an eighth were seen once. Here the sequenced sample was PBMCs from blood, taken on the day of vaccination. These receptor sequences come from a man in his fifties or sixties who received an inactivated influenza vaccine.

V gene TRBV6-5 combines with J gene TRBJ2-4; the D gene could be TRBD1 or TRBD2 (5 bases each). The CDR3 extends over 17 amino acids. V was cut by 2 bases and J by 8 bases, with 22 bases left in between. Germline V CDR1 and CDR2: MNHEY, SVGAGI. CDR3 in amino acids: CASSYRGSGTRKDIQYF. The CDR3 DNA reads TGTGCCAGCAGTTACAGGGGATCCGGGACCCGCAAGGACATTCAGTACTTC.

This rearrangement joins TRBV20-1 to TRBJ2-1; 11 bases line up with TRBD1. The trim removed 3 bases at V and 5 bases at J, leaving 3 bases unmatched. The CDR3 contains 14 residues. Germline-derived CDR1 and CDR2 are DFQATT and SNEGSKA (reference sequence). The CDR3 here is CSARTGQGDNEQFF. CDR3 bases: TGCAGTGCTAGGACGGGACAGGGGGACAATGAGCAGTTCTTC.

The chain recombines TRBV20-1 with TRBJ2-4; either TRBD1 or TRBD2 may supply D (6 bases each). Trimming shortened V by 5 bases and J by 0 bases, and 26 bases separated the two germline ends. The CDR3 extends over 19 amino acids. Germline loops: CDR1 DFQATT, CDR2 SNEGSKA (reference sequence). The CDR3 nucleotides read TGCAGTGCTGCCTCAATGTTGGGGGGCCCTGATATAGCCAAAAACATTCAGTACTTC. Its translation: CSAASMLGGPDIAKNIQYF.

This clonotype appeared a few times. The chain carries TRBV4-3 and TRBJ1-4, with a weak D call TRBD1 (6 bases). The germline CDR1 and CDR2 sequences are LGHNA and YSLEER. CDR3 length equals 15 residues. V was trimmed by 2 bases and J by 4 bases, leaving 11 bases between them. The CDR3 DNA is TGCGCCAGCAGCCAACCGGACAGCCGTAATGAAAAACTGTTTTTT. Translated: CASSQPDSRNEKLFF.

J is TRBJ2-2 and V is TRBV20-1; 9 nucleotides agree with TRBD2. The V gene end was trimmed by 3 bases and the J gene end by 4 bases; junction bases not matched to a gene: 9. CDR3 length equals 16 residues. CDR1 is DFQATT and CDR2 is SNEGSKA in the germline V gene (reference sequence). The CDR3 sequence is CSARAGGHVITGELFF. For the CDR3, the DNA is TGCAGTGCTAGGGCGGGGGGGCACGTAATCACCGGGGAGCTGTTTTTT.

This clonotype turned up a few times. CDR3 nucleotide sequence: TGTGCCAGCAGCCAGGGCGTCTCACCTCCTATCTACGAGCAGTACTTC. Its protein product is CASSQGVSPPIYEQYF. The chain combines TRBV3-1 with TRBJ2-7; D is undetermined. Deletions cut 3 bases from V and 3 bases from J, with 18 bases between. Germline V gene lookup returns CDR1 LGHDT and CDR2 YNNKEL (reference sequence). The CDR3 extends over 16 amino acids.

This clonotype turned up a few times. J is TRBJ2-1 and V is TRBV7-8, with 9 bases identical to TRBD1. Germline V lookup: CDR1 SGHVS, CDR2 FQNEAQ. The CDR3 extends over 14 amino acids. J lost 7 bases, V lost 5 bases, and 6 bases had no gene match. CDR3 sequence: CASSAYRGRNEQFF. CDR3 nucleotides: TGTGCCAGCAGCGCTTACAGGGGGCGAAATGAGCAGTTCTTC.

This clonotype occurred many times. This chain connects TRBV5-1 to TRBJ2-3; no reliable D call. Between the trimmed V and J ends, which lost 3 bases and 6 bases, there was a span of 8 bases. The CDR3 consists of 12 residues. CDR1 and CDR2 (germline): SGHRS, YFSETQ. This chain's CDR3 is CASSSSMDTQYF. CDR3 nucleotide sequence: TGCGCCAGCAGCTCCAGTATGGATACGCAGTATTTT.

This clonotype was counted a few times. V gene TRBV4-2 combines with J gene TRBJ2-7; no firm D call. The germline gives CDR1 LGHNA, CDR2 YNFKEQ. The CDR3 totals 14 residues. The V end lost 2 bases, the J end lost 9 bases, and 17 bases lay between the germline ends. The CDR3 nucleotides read TGTGCCAGCAGCCAAAGTGCGTCGGGTCGAACGCAGTACTTC. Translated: CASSQSASGRTQYF.

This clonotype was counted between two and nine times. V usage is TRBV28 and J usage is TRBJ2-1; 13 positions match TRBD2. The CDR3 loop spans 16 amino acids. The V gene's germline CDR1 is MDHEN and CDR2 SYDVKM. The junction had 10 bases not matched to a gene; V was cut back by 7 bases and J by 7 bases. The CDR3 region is CASIGTSGIAWNEQFF. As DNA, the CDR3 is TGTGCCAGCATCGGGACTAGCGGGATAGCGTGGAATGAGCAGTTCTTC.